This T cell receptor (beta chain) was captured by sequencing in a study of identical twins' blood T cells. Whole-study results and caveats: Top TCRbeta clonotypes were shared more with twin than unrelated donors.

Reared together, all three twin pairs probably met the same infectious agents and vaccines. Points on this clonotype: Its antigen is unknown. One end of the junction does not line up with germline, which may come from a read error.

Each TCR cDNA library carried sample-specific barcodes on both ends. Authors' analysis steps: Per-library CDR3 reads ranged roughly 2.2 to 3.6 million; clonotypes, ~95,000 to ~500,000. TCRdb ran MiXCR on the 5' RACE reads and lists one entry per CDR3 protein. The V and J calls, along with clone size, are taken from TCRdb and not from the paper's own processing. The sample lists hundreds of thousands of distinct CDR3 sequences, under 30% occurring once. The germline gives CDR1 SNHLY, CDR2 FYNNEI. The CDR3 runs to 16 residues. The TCR comes from a woman aged 18-49 years in good health. The chain employs TRBV2 and TRBJ1-1; D unresolved. The specimen sequenced was PBMCs. The CDR3 nucleotides are TGTGCCAGCAGTAGCCGACCGTCTTCGGTATGGACTGGAGCTTTCTTT. It specifies CASSSRPSSVWTGAFF. Combining the CDR3 with reference TRBV2 and TRBJ1-1 gives the whole variable domain EPEVTQTPSHQVTQMGQEVILRCVPISNHLYFYWYRQILGQKVEFLVSFYNNEISEKSEIFDDQFSVERPDGSNFTLKIRSTKLEDSAMYFCASSSRPSSVWTGAFFGQGTRLTVV.